This paragraph reports one T cell receptor beta chain. The record originates from a study of blood T cell repertoires in COVID-19. Study at large: The United States, Italy and Spain were the sources of the acute and convalescent COVID-19 samples.

Losses at the gene ends were 9 bases for V and 5 bases for J; bases not matched to a gene: 1. The CDR3 covers 12 residues. As handled by the study authors: Amplification from reference gene primers served as the basis for estimated nucleated cell counts. Measured with immunoSEQ multiplex PCR; TCRdb has only the in-frame clones, and not every one. The DNA was the basis for D and trimming; V, J and clone size are from that table. In the table there are about 260,000 clones, approximately 90% of which are singletons. Sequenced sample: peripheral blood. The source of this sequence is a man aged 55 to 70 who had recovered from COVID-19. V is TRBV12-3 or TRBV12-4 and J is TRBJ1-5; 10 bases match TRBD1. The CDR3: CASGTGDQPQHF. The DNA of the CDR3 is TGTGCCAGTGGGACAGGGGATCAGCCCCAGCATTTT.